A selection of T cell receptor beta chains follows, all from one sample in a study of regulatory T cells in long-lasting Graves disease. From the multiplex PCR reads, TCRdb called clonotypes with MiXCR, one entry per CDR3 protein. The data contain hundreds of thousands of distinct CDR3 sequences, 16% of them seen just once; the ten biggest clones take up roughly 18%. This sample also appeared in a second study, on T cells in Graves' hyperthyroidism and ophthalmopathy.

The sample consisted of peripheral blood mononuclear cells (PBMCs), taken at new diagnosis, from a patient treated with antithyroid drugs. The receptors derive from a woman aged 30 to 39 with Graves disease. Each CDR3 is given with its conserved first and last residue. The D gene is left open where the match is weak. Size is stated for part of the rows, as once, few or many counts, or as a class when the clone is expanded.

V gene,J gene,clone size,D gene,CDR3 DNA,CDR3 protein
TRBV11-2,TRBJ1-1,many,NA,TGTGCCAGCAGCGCTACCATGAACACTGAAGCTTTCTTT,CASSATMNTEAFF
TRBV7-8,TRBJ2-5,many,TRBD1,TGTGCCAGCAGCTTAGGGGGACAGGGATTCGGAGAGACCCAGTACTTC,CASSLGGQGFGETQYF
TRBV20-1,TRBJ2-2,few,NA,TGCAGTGCTAGAGATCTGGGGGGGAACACCGGGGAGCTGTTTTTT,CSARDLGGNTGELFF
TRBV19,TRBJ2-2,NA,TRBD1,TGTGCCAGTAACAAGGGGGCGCTTACCGGGGAGCTGTTTTTT,CASNKGALTGELFF
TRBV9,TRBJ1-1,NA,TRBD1,TGTGCCAGCAGCGGACAGGGAGGACCTGAAGCTTTCTTT,CASSGQGGPEAFF
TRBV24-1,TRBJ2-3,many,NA,TGTGCCACCAGTGAACCCGGGTCGTCAGATACGCAGTATTTT,CATSEPGSSDTQYF
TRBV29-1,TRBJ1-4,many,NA,TGCAGCGTTGGGGGATTTCGCTCTAATGAAAAACTGTTTTTT,CSVGGFRSNEKLFF
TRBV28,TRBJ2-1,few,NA,TGTGCCAGCAGCATACCGGTCAAATACAATGAGCAGTTCTTC,CASSIPVKYNEQFF
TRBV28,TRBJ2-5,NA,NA,TGTGCCAGCTTGGGAGCCCCCGGAAAGACCCAGTACTTC,CASLGAPGKTQYF
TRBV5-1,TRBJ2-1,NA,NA,TGCGCCAGCAGCTTGAACAGCGAAGTTGGGAATGAGCAGTTCTTC,CASSLNSEVGNEQFF
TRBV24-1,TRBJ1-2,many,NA,TGTGCCACCAGTCGACGGATTTATGGCTACACCTTC,CATSRRIYGYTF
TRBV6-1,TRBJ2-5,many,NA,TGTGCCAGCAGTGAATATGGGGAAGAGACCCAGTACTTC,CASSEYGEETQYF
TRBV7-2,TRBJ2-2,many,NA,TGTGCCAGCAGCCGGGACACCGCGAACACCGGGGAGCTGTTTTTT,CASSRDTANTGELFF
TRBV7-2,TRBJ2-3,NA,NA,TGTGCCAGCAGCCAAGCGAGTACCACAGATACGCAGTATTTT,CASSQASTTDTQYF
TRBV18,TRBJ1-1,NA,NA,TGTGCCAGCTCACCTTCTTTGGACACTGAAGCTTTCTTT,CASSPSLDTEAFF
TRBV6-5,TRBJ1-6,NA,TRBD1,TGTGCCAGCAGTTACTCGAGAATACAGGGGACCTATAATTCACCCCTCCACTTT,CASSYSRIQGTYNSPLHF
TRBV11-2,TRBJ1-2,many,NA,TGTGCCAGCAGCGCCGACGGGTATGGCTACACCTTC,CASSADGYGYTF
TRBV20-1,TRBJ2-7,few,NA,TGCAGTGCTTCCAGAGAGGGACTGGGGTACGAGCAGTACTTC,CSASREGLGYEQYF
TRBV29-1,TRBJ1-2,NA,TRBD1,TGCAGCGTTGAAAGGGACAGGGGGTCTGGCTACACCTTC,CSVERDRGSGYTF
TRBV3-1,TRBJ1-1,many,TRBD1,TGTGCCAGCAGCCAAGATCGAATGGGGACAGAGAACACTGAAGCTTTCTTT,CASSQDRMGTENTEAFF
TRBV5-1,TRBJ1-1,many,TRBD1,TGCGCCAGCAGCTTGGCAACTCCAGGGGGCTTGGCTTTCTTT,CASSLATPGGLAFF
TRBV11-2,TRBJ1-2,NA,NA,TGTGCCAGCAGCCTAATGCTATCCGGGCATGGCTACACCTTC,CASSLMLSGHGYTF
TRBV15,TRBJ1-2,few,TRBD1,TGTGCCACCAGCAGAGGCGGGACAGGAAACTATGGCTACACCTTC,CATSRGGTGNYGYTF
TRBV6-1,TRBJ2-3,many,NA,TGTGCCAGCAGGGGCAGGGGGGTACCGGGAGATACGCAGTATTTT,CASRGRGVPGDTQYF
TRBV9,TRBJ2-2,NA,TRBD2,TGTGCCAGCAGCGTAGCTTCTAGCGGGAGGAACACCGGGGAGCTGTTTTTT,CASSVASSGRNTGELFF
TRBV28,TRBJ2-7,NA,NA,TGTGCCAGCAGTTCAGAATTCGCGCCGCTTTCCTACGAGCAGTACTTC,CASSSEFAPLSYEQYF
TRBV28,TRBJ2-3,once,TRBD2,TGTGCCAGCAGTCCTCTCGGGGGCGGGAGGGCGGATACGCAGTATTTT,CASSPLGGGRADTQYF
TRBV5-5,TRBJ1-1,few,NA,TGTGCCAGCAGCTTGTTACCAGGTCTAATGAACACTGAAGCTTTCTTT,CASSLLPGLMNTEAFF
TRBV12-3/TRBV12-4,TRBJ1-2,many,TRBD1,TGTGCCAGCTACAGGGGTCGGTCTAACTATGGCTACACCTTC,CASYRGRSNYGYTF
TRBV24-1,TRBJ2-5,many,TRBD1,TGTGCCACCAGTGATTTTTTCGCAGGGGGCACCGGAGAGACCCAGTACTTC,CATSDFFAGGTGETQYF
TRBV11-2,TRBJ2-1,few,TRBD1,TGTGCCAGCAGCTTCCCCACAGGGGATCAGTTCTTC,CASSFPTGDQFF
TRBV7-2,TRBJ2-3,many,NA,TGTGCCAGCAGCGTTAGTGGGGCAGTCGCAGTTACGCAGTATTTT,CASSVSGAVAVTQYF
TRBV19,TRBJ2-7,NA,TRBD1,TGTGCCAGTAGTCCAGAGCTCGGAAGGGCCAGGGGGAGCGAGCAGTACTTC,CASSPELGRARGSEQYF
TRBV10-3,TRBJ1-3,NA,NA,TGTGCCATCAGTGGCGGATTTATTGACTCTGGAAACACCATATATTTT,CAISGGFIDSGNTIYF
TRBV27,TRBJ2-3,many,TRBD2,TGTGCCAGCAGTTCTCAAACCGGACTAGCGGGGTCCTTAGGTACGCAGTATTTT,CASSSQTGLAGSLGTQYF
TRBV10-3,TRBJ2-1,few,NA,TGTGCCATCAGTGAAGGGCTATTGGGCAATGAGCAGTTCTTC,CAISEGLLGNEQFF
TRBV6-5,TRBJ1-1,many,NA,TGTGCCAGCAGTTACCGGGCAATGAACACTGAAGCTTTCTTT,CASSYRAMNTEAFF
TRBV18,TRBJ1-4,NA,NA,TGTGCCAGCTCACCACCTGGCGGAGCAACTAATGAAAAACTGTTTTTT,CASSPPGGATNEKLFF
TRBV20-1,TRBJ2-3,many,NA,TGCAGTGAGGTTCAGGATCTAGGCACAGATACGCAGTATTTT,CSEVQDLGTDTQYF
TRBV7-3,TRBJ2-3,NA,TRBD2,TGTGCCAGCAGCTTAAAGGTAGCGGGAGCAGATACGCAGTATTTT,CASSLKVAGADTQYF
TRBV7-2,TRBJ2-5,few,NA,TGTGCCAGCAGCTCCACGAATATCATCAGGGGATTTAAATTGGAGACCCAGTACTTC,CASSSTNIIRGFKLETQYF
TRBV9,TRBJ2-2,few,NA,TGTGCCAGCAGCGAGACAGCCTTAGACACCGGGGAGCTGTTTTTT,CASSETALDTGELFF
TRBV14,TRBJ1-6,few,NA,TGTGCCAGCAGCCAAGGGGGAGCTTCAATTTCACCCCTCCACTTT,CASSQGGASISPLHF
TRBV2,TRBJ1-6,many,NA,TGTGCCAGCCGGGGGGATTCACCCCTCCACTTT,CASRGDSPLHF
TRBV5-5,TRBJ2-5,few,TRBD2,TGTGCCAGCAGCGGGAGGACTAGCGGGAGGGCAGAGACCCAGTACTTC,CASSGRTSGRAETQYF
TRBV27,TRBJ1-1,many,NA,TGTGCCAGCAGTTTAATGGGGGGCGGGAACACTGAAGCTTTCTTT,CASSLMGGGNTEAFF
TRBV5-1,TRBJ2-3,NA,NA,TGCGCCAGCAGCCGTGCGGTCGTGGCAGATACGCAGTATTTT,CASSRAVVADTQYF
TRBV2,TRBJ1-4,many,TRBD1,TGTGCCAGCAGATTAGGACAGGGGGCTCGCTCGGTTAATGAAAAACTGTTTTTT,CASRLGQGARSVNEKLFF
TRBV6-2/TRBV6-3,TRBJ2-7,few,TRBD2,TGTGCCAGCAGTTATCCACTAGCGGGAAGATCCTACGAGCAGTACTTC,CASSYPLAGRSYEQYF
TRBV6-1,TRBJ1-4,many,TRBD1,TGTGCCAGCATCGAGACAGGGGTTGAAAAACTGTTTTTT,CASIETGVEKLFF
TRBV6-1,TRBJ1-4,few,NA,TGTGCCAGCATCGACGACAAGCCCAGGATGCAACTGTTTTTT,CASIDDKPRMQLFF
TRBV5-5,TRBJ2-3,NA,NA,TGTGCCAGCAGCACGGCTAGCGTTGCAACTGGAGGCACAGATACGCAGTATTTT,CASSTASVATGGTDTQYF
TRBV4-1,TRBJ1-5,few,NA,TGCGCCAGCAGCCAAGTGGTGTCTCCGGAGCAGCCCCAGCATTTT,CASSQVVSPEQPQHF
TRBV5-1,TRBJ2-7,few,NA,TGCGCCAGCTCGCGGCAGGGGCTAGTCGAGCAGTACTTC,CASSRQGLVEQYF
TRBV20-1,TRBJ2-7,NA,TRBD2,TGCAGTGCAGAGGGGACTAGCGGGAAAGAACAGTACGAGCAGTACTTC,CSAEGTSGKEQYEQYF
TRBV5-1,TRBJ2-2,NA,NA,TGCGCCAGCACTCAGATGGGAAACACCGGGGAGCTGTTTTTT,CASTQMGNTGELFF
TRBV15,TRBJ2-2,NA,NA,TGTGCCACCAGCAGAGGAGGGAGTGGGAGGCACACCGGGGAGCTGTTTTTT,CATSRGGSGRHTGELFF
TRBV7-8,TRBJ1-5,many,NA,TGTGCCAGCAGCTTAGCGCGACAGTCCAATCAGCCCCAGCATTTT,CASSLARQSNQPQHF
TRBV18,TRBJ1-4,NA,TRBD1,TGTGCCAGCTCAAGAACCGGGACAGGTTCTTTGAAACTGTTTTTT,CASSRTGTGSLKLFF
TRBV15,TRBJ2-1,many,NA,TGTGCCACCAGCTCGAGCGATGGCGGGATAAACCTAAATGAGCAGTTCTTC,CATSSSDGGINLNEQFF